The TCR beta chain described here comes from a study of T cells in Graves' hyperthyroidism and ophthalmopathy. This clonotype occurred a few times. Researchers amplified the TCR beta CDR3 regions from RNA transcripts. TCR CDR3 regions were first amplified by RT-PCR with HTBI primers. A single record per CDR3 protein comes from TCRdb applying MiXCR to the multiplex PCR reads. This sample carries 660,000 or so distinct CDR3 sequences, around 20% of them seen once, and the ten largest clones take roughly a third. Germline CDR1 is SGHVS and CDR2 is FNYEAQ. Trimming shortened V by 6 bases and J by 10 bases, and 7 bases separated the two germline ends. The CDR3 is 10 amino acids.

This sequence was found in a man in his thirties or forties with Graves' ophthalmopathy. The sample was blood. V and J are TRBV7-6 and TRBJ2-1, with a tentative D call TRBD2 (5 bases). CDR3 sequence (DNA): TGTGCCAGCAGTAAGCGGGAGCAGTTCTTC. Residues: CASSKREQFF.